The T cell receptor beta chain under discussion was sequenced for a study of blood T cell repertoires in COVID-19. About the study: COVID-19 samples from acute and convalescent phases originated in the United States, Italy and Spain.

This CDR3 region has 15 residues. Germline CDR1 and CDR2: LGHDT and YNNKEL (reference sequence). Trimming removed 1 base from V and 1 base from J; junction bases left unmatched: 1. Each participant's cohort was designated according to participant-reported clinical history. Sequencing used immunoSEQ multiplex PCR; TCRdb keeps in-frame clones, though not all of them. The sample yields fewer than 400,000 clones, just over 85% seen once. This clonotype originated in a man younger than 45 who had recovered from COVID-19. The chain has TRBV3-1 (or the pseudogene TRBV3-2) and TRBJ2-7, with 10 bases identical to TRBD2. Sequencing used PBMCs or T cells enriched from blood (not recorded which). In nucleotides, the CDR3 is TGTGCCAGCAGCCAAGCAGCGGGGGGGTCCTACGAGCAGTACTTC. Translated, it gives CASSQAAGGSYEQYF.